Detailed here is one T cell receptor beta chain. The antigen remains unidentified. This entry belongs to a study of CD8+ T cells in alopecia areata. Overall study: Tofacitinib administration to treated patients was oral, at 5 to 10 mg twice daily. The duration of tofacitinib was 6 to 18 months, with 6 months off drug afterward.

Extraction and reverse transcription of RNA yielded cDNA as the sequencing template. TCRdb keeps only in-frame clones here, not all; method: immunoSEQ multiplex PCR. The sample has approximately 200,000 clones, about 60% seen once. This CDR3 spans 14 amino acids. Germline values: CDR1 GTSNPN, CDR2 SVGIG (reference sequence). The J segment lost 2 bases and the V segment lost 5 bases, leaving 8 bases of the junction unmatched. General observations from the study: Many expanded lesional clones persisted during tofacitinib (in both scalp and blood). Tofacitinib produced a significant decrease in scalp clonality and in expanded CD8+ clones among the top 100.

Treatment reported: oral pan-JAK inhibitor, 5-10 mg twice daily. The sample consisted of CD4+ T cells sorted from blood, taken at week 4, from a patient treated with tofacitinib. The TCR was taken from a human donor with alopecia areata. The V gene is TRBV30, the J gene TRBJ2-7, with 8 positions matching TRBD1. The CDR3 nucleotides are TGTGCCTGGGATCCGGGACAGGTAACCTACGAGCAGTACTTC. Encoded protein: CAWDPGQVTYEQYF.